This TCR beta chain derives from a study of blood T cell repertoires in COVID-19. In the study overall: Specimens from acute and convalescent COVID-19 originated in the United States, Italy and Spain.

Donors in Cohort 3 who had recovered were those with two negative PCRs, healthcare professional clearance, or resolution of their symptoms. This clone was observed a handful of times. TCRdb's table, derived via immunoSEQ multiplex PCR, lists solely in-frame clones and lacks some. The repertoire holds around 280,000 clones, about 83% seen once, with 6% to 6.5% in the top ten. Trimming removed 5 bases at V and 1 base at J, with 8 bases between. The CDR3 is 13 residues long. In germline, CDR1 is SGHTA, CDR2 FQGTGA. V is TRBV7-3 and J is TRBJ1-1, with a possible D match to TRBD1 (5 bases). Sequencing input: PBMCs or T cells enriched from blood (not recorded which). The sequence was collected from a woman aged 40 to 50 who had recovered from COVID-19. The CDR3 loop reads CASSLGQNTEAFF. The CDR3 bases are TGTGCCAGCAGCCTCGGACAGAACACTGAAGCTTTCTTT.